Listed below are T cell receptor beta chains from one sample, sequenced in a study of T cell repertoires in cytomegalovirus infection. TCRdb itself ran the reads through MiXCR, one entry per CDR3 protein. In the table there are 680,000 or so distinct CDR3 sequences, roughly 33% of which are singletons. The antigens of these receptors remain unknown. The sample in question was cultured PBMCs, obtained from culture after CMV antigen stimulation. These receptors all come from a human donor in good health (CMV status not recorded). Some clones in this sample may be carry-over from other donors' samples. Each CDR3 is given with its conserved first and last residue. D genes are given only for firm matches. Where a row states a size, it is once, few, many or the class of an expanded clone; other rows omit it.

abundance	v_gene	j_gene	d_gene	CDR3nt	CDR3aa
few	TRBV7-8	TRBJ2-3	TRBD1	TGTGCCAGCAGCCCCCACAGGGGGCGAGATACGCAGTATTTT	CASSPHRGRDTQYF
few	TRBV6-1	TRBJ1-2	NA	TGTGCCAGCAGTGTGGACAGTCGTAACTATGGCTACACCTTC	CASSVDSRNYGYTF
NA	TRBV6-2/TRBV6-3	TRBJ1-5	TRBD1	TGTGCCAGCAGTACCCCCGGGACAGGGTATACTCAGCCCCAGCATTTT	CASSTPGTGYTQPQHF
many	TRBV27	TRBJ2-5	NA	TGTGCCAGCAGTTTATCCACCGGGAGTTCGGAGACCCAGTACTTC	CASSLSTGSSETQYF
NA	TRBV20-1	TRBJ2-7	NA	TGCAGTGCTACACCCGGGACGCCGGGCCTAGGCGATCAGTACTTC	CSATPGTPGLGDQYF
few	TRBV5-5	TRBJ1-4	TRBD1	TGTGCCAGCAGCATACCACCAGGACAGGGATCTGAAAAACTGTTTTTT	CASSIPPGQGSEKLFF
once	TRBV20-1	TRBJ2-7	TRBD2	TGCAAGGCGGGAGGAGGCTACGAGCAGTACTTC	CKAGGGYEQYF
NA	TRBV20-1	TRBJ1-5	NA	TGCAGTGCTAGAGATGTAGGGGTTCATCAGCCCCAGCATTTT	CSARDVGVHQPQHF
NA	TRBV11-2	TRBJ1-1	NA	TGTGCCAGCAGCTTCGACCCGGGACAAGGAGCTTTCTTT	CASSFDPGQGAFF
NA	TRBV7-9	TRBJ1-1	TRBD1	TGTGCCAGCATCCGCGGGACAGGGAACACTGAAGCTTTCTTT	CASIRGTGNTEAFF
NA	TRBV28	TRBJ2-1	TRBD2	TGTGCCAGCAGTATCCCGGGGGGGCCCGTACCTGAGCAGTTCTTC	CASSIPGGPVPEQFF
NA	TRBV7-6	TRBJ2-1	NA	TGTGCCAGCAGCCGTGGAGGTTTCAATGAGCAGTTCTTC	CASSRGGFNEQFF
many	TRBV7-2	TRBJ1-1	NA	TGTGCCAGCAGCTTCGTGGAATTCGGTGAAGCTTTCTTT	CASSFVEFGEAFF
few	TRBV7-2	TRBJ2-1	NA	TGTGCCAGCAGCTTAGGCAGGGTCTCCTACAATGAGCAGTTCTTC	CASSLGRVSYNEQFF
NA	TRBV20-1	TRBJ2-3	TRBD2	TGCAGTGCTTTACATTCCGGGACTAGCGGAACAGATACGCAGTATTTT	CSALHSGTSGTDTQYF
many	TRBV7-8	TRBJ1-3	NA	TGTGCCAGCAGCTTCACGCAGGGAGGGCGCGGAAACACCATATATTTT	CASSFTQGGRGNTIYF
NA	TRBV7-9	TRBJ2-5	TRBD2	TGTGCCAGCAGCGAACTAGCGGCACAAGAGACCCAGTACTTC	CASSELAAQETQYF
NA	TRBV20-1	TRBJ2-5	TRBD2	TGCAGTGCTGCCATCTCGGGGGGTCAAGAGACCCAGTACTTC	CSAAISGGQETQYF
many	TRBV7-2	TRBJ1-5	TRBD1	TGTGCCAGCGGCCTTGACAGGGGTGATCAGCCCCAGCATTTT	CASGLDRGDQPQHF
few	TRBV7-6	TRBJ2-5	TRBD1	TGTGCCAGCAGCCAGGGGACAGCGCAAGAGACCCAGTACTTC	CASSQGTAQETQYF
few	TRBV5-6	TRBJ2-3	NA	TGTGCCAGCAGCTTGGTGTACACAGATACGCAGTATTTT	CASSLVYTDTQYF
few	TRBV7-6	TRBJ1-3	NA	TGTGCCAGCAGCTCAAACTCTGGAAACACCATATATTTT	CASSSNSGNTIYF
many	TRBV12-3/TRBV12-4	TRBJ2-7	TRBD2	TGTGCCAGCAGTTCGGGGGGTTCCTACGAGCAGTACTTC	CASSSGGSYEQYF
NA	TRBV20-1	TRBJ2-1	NA	TGCAGCCCCCTGGCTAGCGCGTACAATGAGCAGTTCTTC	CSPLASAYNEQFF
NA	TRBV12-3/TRBV12-4	TRBJ2-2	NA	TGTGCCAGCAGTTTTGGGGTAGCTTCGGTAGACACCGGGGAGCTGTTTTTT	CASSFGVASVDTGELFF
many	TRBV7-2	TRBJ2-3	TRBD2	TGTGCCAGCAGCGTGGGACTAGCCCCACGGGTAGATACGCAGTATTTT	CASSVGLAPRVDTQYF
few	TRBV20-1	TRBJ2-5	NA	TGCAGTGCTAGAGATTTCGCACGAGAGACCCAGTACTTC	CSARDFARETQYF
few	TRBV4-1	TRBJ1-4	NA	TGCGCCAGCAGCCGACTGCTACATGAAAAACTGTTTTTT	CASSRLLHEKLFF
many	TRBV7-8	TRBJ1-5	TRBD1	TGTGCCAGCAGCTTAGGTCCCGGCAGGGGGGAAGGGCAGCCCCAGCATTTT	CASSLGPGRGEGQPQHF
NA	TRBV3-1	TRBJ2-2	NA	TGTGCCAGCAGTCTAGGACTCTTTCTAAACACCGGGGAGCTGTTTTTT	CASSLGLFLNTGELFF